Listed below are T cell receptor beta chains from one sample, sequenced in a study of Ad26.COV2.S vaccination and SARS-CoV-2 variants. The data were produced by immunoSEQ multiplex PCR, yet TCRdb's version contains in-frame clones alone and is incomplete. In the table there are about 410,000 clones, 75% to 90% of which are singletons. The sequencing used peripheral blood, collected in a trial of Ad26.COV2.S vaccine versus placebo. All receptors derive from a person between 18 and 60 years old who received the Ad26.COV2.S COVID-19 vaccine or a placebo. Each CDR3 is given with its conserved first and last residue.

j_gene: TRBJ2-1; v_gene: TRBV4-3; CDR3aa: CASSPTRGAYDNEQFF
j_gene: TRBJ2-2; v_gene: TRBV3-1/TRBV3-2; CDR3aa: CASSQGTSGVRELFF
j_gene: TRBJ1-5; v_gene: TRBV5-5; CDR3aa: CASSEGQGMIQPQHF
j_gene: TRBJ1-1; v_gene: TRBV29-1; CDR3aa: CSVVGTGSRNTEAFF
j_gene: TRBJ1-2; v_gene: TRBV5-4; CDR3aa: CASSLVQGHGYTF
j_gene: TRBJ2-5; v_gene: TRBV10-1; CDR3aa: CASSEATSGTHKETQYF
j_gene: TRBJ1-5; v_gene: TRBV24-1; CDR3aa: CATSDSTPGSQPQHF
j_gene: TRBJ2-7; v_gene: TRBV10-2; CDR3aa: CASSGPNRGAYEQYF
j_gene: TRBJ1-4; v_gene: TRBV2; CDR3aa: CASSPFTGKLFF
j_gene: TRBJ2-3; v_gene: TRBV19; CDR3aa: CASGLSSTDTQYF
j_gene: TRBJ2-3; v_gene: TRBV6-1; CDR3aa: CASSRTSGTTDTQYF
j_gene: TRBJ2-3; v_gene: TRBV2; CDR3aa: CASSGRKAGGGTDTQYF
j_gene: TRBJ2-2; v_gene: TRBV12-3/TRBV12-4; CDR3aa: CASSSLTGELFF
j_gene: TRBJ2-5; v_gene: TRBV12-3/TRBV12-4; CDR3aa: CASSFGRQETQYF
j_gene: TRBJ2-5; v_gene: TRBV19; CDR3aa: CASSAPFLRAGQETQYF
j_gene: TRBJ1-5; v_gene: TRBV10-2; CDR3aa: CASGRQGYRPQHF
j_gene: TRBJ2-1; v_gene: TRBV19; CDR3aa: CASSLQVESYNEQFF
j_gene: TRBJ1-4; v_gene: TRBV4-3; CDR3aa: CASSQRGSTNEKLFF
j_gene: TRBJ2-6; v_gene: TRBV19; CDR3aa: CASRSGQLVSGANVLTF
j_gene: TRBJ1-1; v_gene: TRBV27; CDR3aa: CASSLVGQGGTEAFF
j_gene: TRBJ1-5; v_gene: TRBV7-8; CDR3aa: CASSLRTLDGSNQPQHF
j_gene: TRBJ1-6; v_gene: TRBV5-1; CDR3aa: CASSLEGANGSPLHF
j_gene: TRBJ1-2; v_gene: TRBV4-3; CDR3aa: CASSPADRTNYGYTF
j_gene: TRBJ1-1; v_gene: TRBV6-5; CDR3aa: CASSYSIRDRGFFF
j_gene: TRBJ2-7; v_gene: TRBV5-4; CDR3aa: CASSLVGGQGSYEQYF
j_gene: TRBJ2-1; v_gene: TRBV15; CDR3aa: CATSVYGENNEQFF
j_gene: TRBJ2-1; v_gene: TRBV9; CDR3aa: CASSVVNEQFF
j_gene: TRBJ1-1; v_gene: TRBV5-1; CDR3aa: CASSLEGQNTEAFF
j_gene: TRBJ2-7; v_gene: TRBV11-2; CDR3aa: CASSLGSSYEQYF
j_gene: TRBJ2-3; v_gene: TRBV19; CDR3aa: CASSSAGDTDTQYF
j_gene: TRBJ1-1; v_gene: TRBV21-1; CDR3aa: CASSKGGGKWTEAFF
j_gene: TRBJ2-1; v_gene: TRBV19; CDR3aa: CASSGQGAFQFF
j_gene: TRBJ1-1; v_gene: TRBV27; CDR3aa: CATQSSTEAFF